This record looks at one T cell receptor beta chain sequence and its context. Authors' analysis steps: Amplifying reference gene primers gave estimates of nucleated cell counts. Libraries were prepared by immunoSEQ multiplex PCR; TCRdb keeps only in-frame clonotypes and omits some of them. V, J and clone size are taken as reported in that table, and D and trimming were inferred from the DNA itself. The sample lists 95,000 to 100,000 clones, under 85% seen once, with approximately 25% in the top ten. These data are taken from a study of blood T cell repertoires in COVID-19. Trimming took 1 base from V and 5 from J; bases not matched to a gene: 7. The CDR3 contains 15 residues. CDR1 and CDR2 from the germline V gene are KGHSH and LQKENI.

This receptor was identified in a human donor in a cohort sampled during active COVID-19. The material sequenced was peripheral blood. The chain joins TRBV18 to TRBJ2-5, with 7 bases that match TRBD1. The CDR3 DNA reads TGTGCCAGCTCACCACGACAGGGAAAGTGGGAGACCCAGTACTTC. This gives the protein CASSPRQGKWETQYF.